A selection of T cell receptor beta chains follows, all from one sample in a study of somatic reversion in DOCK8 deficiency. TCRdb re-called the multiplex PCR reads through MiXCR, storing one row per CDR3 protein. This table holds roughly 3,700 distinct CDR3 sequences, more than 20% found once. Sequencing was performed on peripheral blood. These receptors came from a human donor in good health. Each CDR3 is given without its conserved first and last residue.

v_call cdr3_aa
TRBV12-3/TRBV12-4 AGSFSGLSYEQY
TRBV10-3 AIGSGVGTEAF
TRBV2 ASSELEAF
TRBV3-1 ASSQGGENSPLH
TRBV6-1 ASNRDSPYEQY
TRBV30 AWSAYHNPEQY
TRBV10-2 ASNKGQGGGYGYT
TRBV3-1 ASSQFVTDTQY
TRBV9 ASSTTGSSYEQY
TRBV5-1 ASSQEAGSGSEAF
TRBV7-9 ASLRGSGTEAF
TRBV30 AWSVSGGLNTEAF
TRBV5-4 ASSLSQGMGSPLH
TRBV11-2 ASSKRTARSGNTIY
TRBV7-8 ASSLAVGQGDYGYT
TRBV27 ASSQVGPTPYEQY
TRBV12-3/TRBV12-4 ASSPNGLYSNQPQH
TRBV3-1 ASSQGDSSYNSPLH
TRBV5-1 ASSLGPTGRGGSPLH
TRBV29-1 SDTGSGWTEAF
TRBV6-1 ASSTHPRVNEKLF
TRBV19 ASSTRRGYEGYT
TRBV29-1 SVRQDYNSPLH
TRBV2 ASSQRTAGTEAF
TRBV6-6 ASMSASGYPYEQY
TRBV12-5 ASGLHPTNEKLF
TRBV9 ASSGSGQGNEKLF
TRBV30 AWSVQGGNTGVF
TRBV12-3/TRBV12-4 ASSSTLISYEQY
TRBV19 ASSVLQGSNQPQH
TRBV5-1 ASSLTVDLGYGYT
TRBV19 ASSIGSALDTIY
TRBV7-3 ASSQMGNTEAF
TRBV7-8 ASSPEGQLITYEQY
TRBV15 ATSRDQGSEAF
TRBV10-3 AISESRGLNYGYT
TRBV20-1 SARDRDQQY
TRBV20-1 SASGGGNSPLH
TRBV19 ASSGMVGQGQPQH
TRBV30 AWRTAGGNTEAF
TRBV20-1 SARDEGYGYT
TRBV5-6 ASSFYICSAREYRGTGPEAF
TRBV19 ASKNSRGRTGNTIY
TRBV5-1 ASSSGTSGTGDPYEQY
TRBV4-1 ASSLNIPGHQGEAF
TRBV5-6 ASSLVNYRGTNTEAF
TRBV5-1 ASSLEGVGYT
TRBV11-1 ASSLGYNSPLH
TRBV7-9 ASSYQGTVDTEAF
TRBV20-1 SAKRTGKNYGYT
TRBV12-3/TRBV12-4 ASRAQDAYQPQH
TRBV5-4 ASSVDRWGSPLH
TRBV5-4 ASSSGNNSPLH
TRBV19 ASASDEYSNQPQH
TRBV5-1 ASSASGTGGFGYT
TRBV7-8 ASSFKGAGSYEQY
TRBV14 ASSPLGTGEDTEAF
TRBV3-1 ASSRAGTGRYEQY
TRBV30 AWGPWGENTEAF